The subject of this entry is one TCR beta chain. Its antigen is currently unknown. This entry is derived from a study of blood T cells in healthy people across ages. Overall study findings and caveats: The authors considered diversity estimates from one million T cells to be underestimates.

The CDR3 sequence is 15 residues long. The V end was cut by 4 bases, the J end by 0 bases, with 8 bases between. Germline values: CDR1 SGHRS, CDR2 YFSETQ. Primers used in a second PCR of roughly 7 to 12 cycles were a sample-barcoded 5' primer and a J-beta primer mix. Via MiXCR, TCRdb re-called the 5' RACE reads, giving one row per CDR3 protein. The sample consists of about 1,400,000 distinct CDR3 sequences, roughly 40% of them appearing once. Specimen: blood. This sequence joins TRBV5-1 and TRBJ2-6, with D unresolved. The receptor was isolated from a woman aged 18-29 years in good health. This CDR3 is CASSQKHSGANVLTF. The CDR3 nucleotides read TGCGCCAGCAGCCAGAAGCACTCTGGGGCCAACGTCCTGACTTTC. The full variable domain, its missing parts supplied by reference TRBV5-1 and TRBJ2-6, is KAGVTQTPRYLIKTRGQQVTLSCSPISGHRSVSWYQQTPGQGLQFLFEYFSETQRNKGNFPGRFSGRQFSNSRSEMNVSTLELGDSALYLCASSQKHSGANVLTFGAGSRLTVL.